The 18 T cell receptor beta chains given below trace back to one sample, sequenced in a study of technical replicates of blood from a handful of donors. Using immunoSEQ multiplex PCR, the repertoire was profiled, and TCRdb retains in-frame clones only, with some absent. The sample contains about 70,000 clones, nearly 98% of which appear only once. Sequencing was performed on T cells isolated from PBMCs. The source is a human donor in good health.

The DNA for the CDR3 is TGTGCCAGCAGCCCCCTGGGGGGGGGCCGGGGAGAGACCCAGTACTTC. Translated, it gives CASSPLGGGRGETQYF. This rearrangement joins TRBV7-3 to TRBJ2-5, with a possible D match to TRBD2 (7 bases). The CDR3 sequence is 16 residues long. Per the germline V gene, CDR1 is SGHTA and CDR2 is FQGTGA. Trimming stripped 5 bases from V and 4 bases from J, with 20 bases between.

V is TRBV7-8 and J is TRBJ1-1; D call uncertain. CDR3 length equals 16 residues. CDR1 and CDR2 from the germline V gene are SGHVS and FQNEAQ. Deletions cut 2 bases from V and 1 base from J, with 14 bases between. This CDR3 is CASSLYPTGWNTEAFF. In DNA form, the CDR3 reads TGTGCCAGCAGCTTATACCCGACGGGGTGGAACACTGAAGCTTTCTTT.

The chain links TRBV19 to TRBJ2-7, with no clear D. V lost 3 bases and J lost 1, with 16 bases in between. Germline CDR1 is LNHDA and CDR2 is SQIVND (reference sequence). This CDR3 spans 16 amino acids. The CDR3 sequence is CASSISPRYGSYEQYF. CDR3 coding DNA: TGTGCCAGTAGTATTTCTCCCAGGTATGGATCCTACGAGCAGTACTTC.

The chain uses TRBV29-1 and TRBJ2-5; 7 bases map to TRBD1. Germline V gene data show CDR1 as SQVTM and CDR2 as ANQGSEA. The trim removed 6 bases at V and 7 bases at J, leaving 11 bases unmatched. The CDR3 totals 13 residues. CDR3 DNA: TGCAGCGTGGGGACAGCCCTTAAAGGGACCCAGTACTTC. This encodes CSVGTALKGTQYF.

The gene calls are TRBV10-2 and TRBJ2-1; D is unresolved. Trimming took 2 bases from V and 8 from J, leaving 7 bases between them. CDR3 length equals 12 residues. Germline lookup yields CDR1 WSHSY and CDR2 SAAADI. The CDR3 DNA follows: TGCGCCAGCAGTGAGCTTGTTTATGAGCAGTTCTTC. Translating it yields CASSELVYEQFF.

CDR3 DNA sequence: TGCGCCAGTGAGGACAGGGGGCGAATGCAGACCCAGTACTTC. Protein sequence: CASEDRGRMQTQYF. The chain employs TRBV10-1 and TRBJ2-5; 11 nucleotides align to TRBD1. There are 14 residues in the CDR3. Germline values: CDR1 WNHNN, CDR2 SYGVQD (reference sequence). After removal of 9 bases from V and 6 bases from J, the junction contained 9 bases not matched to a gene.

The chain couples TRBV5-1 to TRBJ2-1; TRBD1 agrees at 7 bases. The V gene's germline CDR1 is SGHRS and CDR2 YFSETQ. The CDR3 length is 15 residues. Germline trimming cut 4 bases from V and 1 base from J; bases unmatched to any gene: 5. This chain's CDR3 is CASSLIQGSYNEQFF. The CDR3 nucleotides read TGCGCCAGCAGCCTTATACAGGGGTCCTACAATGAGCAGTTCTTC.

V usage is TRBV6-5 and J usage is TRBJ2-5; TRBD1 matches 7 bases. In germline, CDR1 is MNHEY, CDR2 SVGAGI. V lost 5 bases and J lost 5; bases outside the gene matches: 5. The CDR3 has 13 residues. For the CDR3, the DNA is TGTGCCAGCAGTCACAGGGGTGAGGAGACCCAGTACTTC. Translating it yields CASSHRGEETQYF.

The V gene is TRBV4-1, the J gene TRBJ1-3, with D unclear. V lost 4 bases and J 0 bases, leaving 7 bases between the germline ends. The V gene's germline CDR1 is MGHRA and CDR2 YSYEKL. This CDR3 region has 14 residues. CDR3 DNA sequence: TGCGCCAGCAGCCCGCTAATCTCTGGAAACACCATATATTTT. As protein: CASSPLISGNTIYF.

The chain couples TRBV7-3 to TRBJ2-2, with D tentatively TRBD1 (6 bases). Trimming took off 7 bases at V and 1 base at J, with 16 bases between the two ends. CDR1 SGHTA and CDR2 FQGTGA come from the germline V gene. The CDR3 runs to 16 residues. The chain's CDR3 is CASTSRQGRNTGELFF. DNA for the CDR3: TGTGCCAGCACCTCCCGGCAGGGGAGGAACACCGGGGAGCTGTTTTTT.

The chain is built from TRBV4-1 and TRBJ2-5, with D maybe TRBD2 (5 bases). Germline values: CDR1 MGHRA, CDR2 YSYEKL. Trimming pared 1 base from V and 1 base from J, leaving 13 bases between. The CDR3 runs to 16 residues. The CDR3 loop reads CASSQAEVGGQETQYF. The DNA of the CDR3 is TGCGCCAGCAGCCAAGCAGAGGTTGGAGGCCAAGAGACCCAGTACTTC.

The CDR3 nucleotides read TGTGCCAGTAGTATGCAGGGCTCCCCTCGGGATACGCAGTATTTT. Its translation: CASSMQGSPRDTQYF. V and J are TRBV19 and TRBJ2-3; possibly TRBD1 for D (5 bases). Germline CDR1 is LNHDA and CDR2 is SQIVND (reference sequence). The CDR3 contains 15 residues. V was trimmed by 3 bases and J by 6 bases, leaving 16 bases between them.

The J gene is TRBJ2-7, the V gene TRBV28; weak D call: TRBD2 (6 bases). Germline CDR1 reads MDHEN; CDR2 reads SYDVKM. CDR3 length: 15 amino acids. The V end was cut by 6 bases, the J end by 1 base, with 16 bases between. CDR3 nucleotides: TGTGCCAGCAGAAAAGTCGGGGGTCTATCCTACGAGCAGTACTTC. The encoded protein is CASRKVGGLSYEQYF.

The CDR3 DNA is TGCGCCAGCAGTGGTAGCCGAGCGAACACCGGGGAGCTGTTTTTT. Translation: CASSGSRANTGELFF. The J gene is TRBJ2-2, the V gene TRBV10-1; no firm D call. The CDR3 sequence is 15 residues long. Trimming took off 4 bases at V and 0 bases at J, with 9 bases between the two ends. Germline V gene data show CDR1 as WNHNN and CDR2 as SYGVQD (reference sequence).

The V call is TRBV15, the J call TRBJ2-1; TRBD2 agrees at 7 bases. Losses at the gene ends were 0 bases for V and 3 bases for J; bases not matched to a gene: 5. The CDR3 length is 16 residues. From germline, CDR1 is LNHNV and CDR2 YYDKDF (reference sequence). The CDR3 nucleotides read TGTGCCACCAGCAGAGATGGGGAGGGTTTCTACAATGAGCAGTTCTTC. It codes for CATSRDGEGFYNEQFF.

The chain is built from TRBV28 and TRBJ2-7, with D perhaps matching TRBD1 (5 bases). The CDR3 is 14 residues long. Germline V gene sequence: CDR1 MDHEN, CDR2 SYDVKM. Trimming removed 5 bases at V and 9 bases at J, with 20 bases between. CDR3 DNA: TGTGCCAGCAGTCTCCGCGCTCGAAGGGGCGGGCAGTACTTC. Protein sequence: CASSLRARRGGQYF.

Written as DNA, the CDR3 is TGTGCCAGCAGTTCAAACGCCCGATCTAGCGGGAGGGCCCCCGAGCAGTTCTTC. This translates into CASSSNARSSGRAPEQFF. The rearrangement links TRBV28 to TRBJ2-1, with TRBD2 matching over 12 bases. In germline, CDR1 is MDHEN, CDR2 SYDVKM. The CDR3 contains 18 residues. Trimming at V came to 4 bases and at J to 10 bases, leaving 17 bases not matched to a gene.

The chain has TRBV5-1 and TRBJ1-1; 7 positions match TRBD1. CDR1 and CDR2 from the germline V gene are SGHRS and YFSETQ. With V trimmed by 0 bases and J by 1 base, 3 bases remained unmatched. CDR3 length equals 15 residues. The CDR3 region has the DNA TGCGCCAGCAGCTTGGGGGACAGCCGGAACACTGAAGCTTTCTTT. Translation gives CASSLGDSRNTEAFF.